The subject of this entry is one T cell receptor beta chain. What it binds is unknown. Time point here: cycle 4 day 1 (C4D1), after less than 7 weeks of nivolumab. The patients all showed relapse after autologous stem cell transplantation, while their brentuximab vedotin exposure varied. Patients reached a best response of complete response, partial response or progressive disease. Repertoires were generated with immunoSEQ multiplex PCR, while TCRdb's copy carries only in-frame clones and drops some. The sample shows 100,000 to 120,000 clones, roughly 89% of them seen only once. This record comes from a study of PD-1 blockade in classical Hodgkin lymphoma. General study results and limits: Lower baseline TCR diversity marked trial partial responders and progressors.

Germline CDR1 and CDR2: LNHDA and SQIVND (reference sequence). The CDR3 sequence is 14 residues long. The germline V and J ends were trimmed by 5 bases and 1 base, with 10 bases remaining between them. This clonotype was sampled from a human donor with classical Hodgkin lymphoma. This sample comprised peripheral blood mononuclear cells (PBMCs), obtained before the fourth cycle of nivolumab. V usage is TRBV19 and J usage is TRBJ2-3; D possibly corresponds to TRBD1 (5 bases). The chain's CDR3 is CASSLSRGTDTQYF. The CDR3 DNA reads TGTGCCAGTAGTCTGTCCAGGGGCACAGATACGCAGTATTTT.